The next 18 T cell receptor beta chains were all read from a single sample in a study of a mutant IDH1 vaccine in newly diagnosed glioma. Sequencing used immunoSEQ multiplex PCR; TCRdb keeps in-frame clones, though not all of them. The sample carries approximately 35,000 clones, 70% to 90% recorded once. Antigens of these TCRs are unknown. Time point in this sample: week 23, last vaccination. With topical imiquimod, each dose of the vaccine consisted of 300 ug of mutant IDH1 20-mer peptide. This material consisted of PBMCs, taken from a glioma patient whose treatment included an IDH1 peptide vaccine. The receptors here all came from a man between 40 and 49 years old with glioma.

The chain is built from TRBV10-3 and TRBJ2-7; D remains unclear. CDR1 is ENHRY and CDR2 is SYGVKD in the germline V gene. V lost 1 base to trimming and J lost 3 bases, with 7 bases between them. The CDR3 contains 13 residues. The CDR3 DNA reads TGTGCCATCAGTGAGTGGTCTAGCTACGAGCAGTACTTC. This translates into CAISEWSSYEQYF.

The chain couples TRBV5-1 to TRBJ2-3; 9 bases are a match to TRBD2. CDR1 and CDR2 from the germline V gene are SGHRS and YFSETQ. J was trimmed by 3 bases and V by 0 bases; bases with no gene match: 5. The CDR3 runs 16 residues. CDR3 residues: CASSLEGREGTDTQYF. DNA for the CDR3: TGCGCCAGCAGCTTGGAGGGGCGGGAGGGTACAGATACGCAGTATTTT.

V is TRBV28 and J is TRBJ2-2; perhaps D is TRBD1 or TRBD2 (5 bases each). The V end lost 6 bases, the J end lost 4 bases, and 18 bases lay between the germline ends. This CDR3 region has 16 residues. Per the germline V gene, CDR1 is MDHEN and CDR2 is SYDVKM. The CDR3 DNA follows: TGTGCCAGCAGACTCTCAGGGAGCGGCACCACCGGGGAGCTGTTTTTT. Amino acids: CASRLSGSGTTGELFF.

J is TRBJ2-2 and V is TRBV5-4; 8 bases match TRBD1. CDR1 and CDR2 (germline): SGHNT, YYREEE (reference sequence). V was clipped by 2 bases and J by 4 bases; unmatched bases: 7. This CDR3 has 16 amino acids. The CDR3 loop reads CASSFWAGGSTGELFF. DNA for the CDR3: TGTGCCAGCAGCTTTTGGGCAGGGGGCAGCACCGGGGAGCTGTTTTTT.

The CDR3 DNA reads as TGTGCCAGCAGTGACTTCACTAGCGGGATGGATGAGCAGTTCTTC. Encoded protein: CASSDFTSGMDEQFF. The chain has TRBV6-4 and TRBJ2-1; 10 bases line up with TRBD2. Losses at the gene ends were 1 base for V and 8 bases for J; bases not matched to a gene: 5. Germline CDR1 reads MRHNA; CDR2 reads SNTAGT. This CDR3 region has 15 residues.

The chain recombines TRBV4-3 with TRBJ1-2; weak D call: TRBD1 (6 bases). The germline V gene encodes CDR1 LGHNA and CDR2 YSLEER. The germline V and J ends were trimmed by 1 base and 2 bases, with 14 bases remaining between them. CDR3 length: 16 residues. DNA of the CDR3: TGCGCCAGCAGCCAAGGGTACAGGGAAAGAAACTATGGCTACACCTTC. It translates to CASSQGYRERNYGYTF.

Turning to this clone: The same CDR3 can be traced to other DNA sequences in this sample. The chain has TRBV2 and TRBJ1-5; D not resolved. The V end lost 7 bases, the J end lost 4 bases, and 14 bases lay between the germline ends. The CDR3 contains 14 residues. CDR1 is SNHLY and CDR2 is FYNNEI in the germline V gene. The chain's CDR3 is CASTGIYSNQPQHF. The CDR3 DNA follows: TGTGCCAGCACAGGAATCTATAGTAATCAGCCCCAGCATTTT.

The chain combines TRBV9 with TRBJ2-7, with 7 bases that match TRBD1. CDR1 SGDLS and CDR2 YYNGEE come from the germline V gene. The CDR3 totals 13 residues. V trimming: 3 bases; J trimming: 3 bases; junction bases outside the gene matches: 3. CDR3 amino acids: CASSGGQSYEQYF. DNA for the CDR3: TGTGCCAGCAGCGGGGGACAGAGCTACGAGCAGTACTTC.

This clone was detected a few times. V is TRBV4-3 and J is TRBJ2-1; no clear D. This CDR3 is 14 amino acids long. V was trimmed by 0 bases and J by 16 bases, leaving 19 bases between them. The germline V gene has CDR1 LGHNA and CDR2 YSLEER. Written as DNA, the CDR3 is TGCGCCAGCAGCCAAGATAGTTCGCCAGCCAACCCCTTCTTC. This gives the protein CASSQDSSPANPFF.

The chain combines TRBV7-9 with TRBJ1-2; no definite D call. The CDR3 loop spans 12 amino acids. Germline V lookup: CDR1 SEHNR, CDR2 FQNEAQ (reference sequence). Trimming took 1 base from V and 7 from J, leaving 7 bases between them. The CDR3 is CASSLGPSGYTF. The CDR3 DNA reads TGTGCCAGCAGCTTAGGTCCGAGTGGCTACACCTTC.

In its sample, this clone was seen a few times. The rearrangement uses TRBV15 and TRBJ1-1, with 9 bases matching TRBD1. The CDR3 is 16 residues long. Unmatched junction bases numbered 12, after V lost 5 bases and J lost 5 bases. The germline gives CDR1 LNHNV, CDR2 YYDKDF (reference sequence). The CDR3 nucleotides are TGTGCCACCAGCCCCTGGACAGGGGCGATAGGAACTGAAGCTTTCTTT. Translating it yields CATSPWTGAIGTEAFF.

The chain employs TRBV7-2 and TRBJ2-3, with D uncertain. V lost 2 bases, J lost 1 base, and 7 bases lay in between. CDR3 length: 14 amino acids. Germline V CDR1 and CDR2: SGHTA, FQGNSA. CDR3 amino acids: CASSLNGRTDTQYF. CDR3 sequence (DNA): TGTGCCAGCAGCTTAAACGGGCGCACAGATACGCAGTATTTT. Based on the CDR3 plus reference TRBV7-2 and TRBJ2-3, the full variable domain is GAGVSQSPSNKVTEKGKDVELRCDPISGHTALYWYRQSLGQGLEFLIYFQGNSAPDKSGLPSDRFSAERTGGSVSTLTIQRTQQEDSAVYLCASSLNGRTDTQYFGPGTRLTVL.

This clone was detected a few times. The chain carries TRBV5-6 and TRBJ1-3; no definite D call. This CDR3 region has 14 residues. The ends were cut back, 1 base at V and 0 bases at J, with 5 bases in the middle. Germline values: CDR1 SGHDT, CDR2 YYEEEE. The CDR3 here is CASSLLGSGNTIYF. The CDR3 DNA is TGTGCCAGCAGCTTGCTGGGCTCTGGAAACACCATATATTTT.

This clone was seen just once. CDR3 sequence: CASTPGWGVDEQFF. CDR3 bases: TGTGCCAGCACTCCCGGATGGGGCGTCGATGAGCAGTTCTTC. The V call is TRBV7-6, the J call TRBJ2-1; a possible D gene is TRBD1 (5 bases). V was trimmed by 7 bases and J by 8 bases, leaving 18 bases between them. From germline, CDR1 is SGHVS and CDR2 FNYEAQ. The CDR3 consists of 14 residues. Combining the CDR3 with reference TRBV7-6 and TRBJ2-1 gives the whole variable domain GAGVSQSPRYKVTKRGQDVALRCDPISGHVSLYWYRQALGQGPEFLTYFNYEAQQDKSGLPNDRFSAERPEGSISTLTIQRTEQRDSAMYRCASTPGWGVDEQFFGPGTRLTVL.

The chain is built from TRBV11-1 and TRBJ2-7; 7 nucleotides agree with TRBD2. The ends lost 3 bases at V and 6 bases at J; junction bases unmatched: 2. Germline V CDR1 and CDR2: SGHAT, FQDESV (reference sequence). This CDR3 spans 12 amino acids. CDR3 bases: TGTGCCAGCAGCTTCTCTAGCGGCGAGCAGTACTTC. Translation: CASSFSSGEQYF. The full variable domain, with the rest looked up from reference TRBV11-1 and TRBJ2-7, is EAEVAQSPRYKITEKSQAVAFWCDPISGHATLYWYRQILGQGPELLVQFQDESVVDDSQLPKDRFSAERLKGVDSTLKIQPAELGDSAMYLCASSFSSGEQYFGPGTRLTVT.

The chain uses TRBV7-2 and TRBJ2-6, with 8 bases lining up with TRBD1. The CDR3 sequence is 16 residues long. CDR1 is SGHTA, CDR2 FQGNSA, per germline. Trimming cost V 3 bases and J 2 bases; bases outside gene matches: 3. This CDR3 reads CASSLAGGAGANVLTF. The CDR3 coding sequence is TGTGCCAGCAGCTTGGCAGGGGGCGCTGGGGCCAACGTCCTGACTTTC.

The gene calls are TRBV2 and TRBJ2-3, with D hard to call. Germline CDR1 reads SNHLY; CDR2 reads FYNNEI. Trimming stripped 6 bases from V and 3 bases from J, with 10 bases between. The CDR3 runs 13 residues. CDR3 in amino acids: CASRGDHTDTQYF. In DNA form, the CDR3 reads TGTGCCAGCAGAGGAGACCATACAGATACGCAGTATTTT.

J is TRBJ2-7 and V is TRBV7-2, with D perhaps TRBD2 (7 bases). Deletions cut 1 base from V and 0 bases from J, with 13 bases between. Germline CDR1 SGHTA, CDR2 FQGNSA. The CDR3 covers 16 residues. CDR3 bases: TGTGCCAGCAGCTTAGTGGGGGGGGCCAGCTCCTACGAGCAGTACTTC. It is translated as CASSLVGGASSYEQYF.